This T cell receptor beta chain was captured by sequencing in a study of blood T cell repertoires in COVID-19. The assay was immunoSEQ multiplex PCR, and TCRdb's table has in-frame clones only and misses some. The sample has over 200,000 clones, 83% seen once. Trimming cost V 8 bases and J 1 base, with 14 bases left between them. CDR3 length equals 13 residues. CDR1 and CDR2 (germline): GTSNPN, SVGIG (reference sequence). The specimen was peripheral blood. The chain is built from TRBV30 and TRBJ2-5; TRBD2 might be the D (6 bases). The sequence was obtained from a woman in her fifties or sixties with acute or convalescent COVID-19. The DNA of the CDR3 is TGTGCCACCTTAGCGGCGGCCCAAGAGACCCAGTACTTC. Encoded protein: CATLAAAQETQYF. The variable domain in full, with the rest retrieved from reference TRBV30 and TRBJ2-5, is SQTIHQWPATLVQPVGSPLSLECTVEGTSNPNLYWYRQAAGRGLQLLFYSVGIGQISSEVPQNLSASRPQDRQFILSSKKLLLSDSGFYLCATLAAAQETQYFGPGTRLLVL.